This record covers a single T cell receptor (beta chain). Its antigen is still unknown. A multiplex PCR was run with 60 Vbeta primers and 13 Jbeta primers. Libraries were prepared by immunoSEQ multiplex PCR; TCRdb keeps only in-frame clonotypes and omits some of them. In the table there are 100,000 or so clones, over 60% of which are singletons. The source of the sample is a study of cytomegalovirus exposure and HLA in healthy donors. The germline V gene has CDR1 ENHRY and CDR2 SYGVKD. This CDR3 has 15 residues. The V gene end was trimmed by 5 bases and the J gene end by 2 bases; junction bases not matched to a gene: 2. Overall study results and limits: Fewer N-insertions (relative to the approximately 670-donor mean) were reportedly seen in an Asian-associated ancestry cluster in a later analysis. The likely explanation for a cluster of highly shared sequence variants was sequencing artifact.

Sequences were obtained from PBMCs. This sequence originates from a man in his forties in good health and CMV-seropositive. The chain joins TRBV10-3 to TRBJ2-2; 10 bases line up with TRBD1. The chain's CDR3 is CAISRTGGNTGELFF. CDR3 DNA sequence: TGTGCCATCAGTCGGACAGGGGGAAACACCGGGGAGCTGTTTTTT.